The entry that follows covers one T cell receptor beta chain sequence. Per the original methods: Amplification with reference gene primers provided the estimates of nucleated cell counts. Produced via immunoSEQ multiplex PCR; TCRdb's table is partial and in-frame only. That table furnishes V, J and clone size, whereas the DNA furnished D and trimming. The sample comprises approximately 350,000 clones, more than 80% of which are singletons, and 3% rests with the top ten. This sample stems from a study of blood T cell repertoires in COVID-19. Study-level information: PBMCs, B-cell-depleted T cells, or T cells were the source of the cDNA or gDNA that made up the material.

The Seattle patients joined while their infection was active and were tracked longitudinally afterward. CDR3 length: 16 amino acids. Trimming removed 3 bases from V and 0 bases from J; junction bases left unmatched: 7. Germline values: CDR1 SGHRS, CDR2 YFSETQ. The sequenced material came from peripheral blood. J is TRBJ2-5 and V is TRBV5-1; TRBD2 matches at 8 bases. The TCR was taken from a woman aged 25 to 39 with COVID-19, enrolled during active disease. In nucleotides, the CDR3 is TGCGCCAGCAGCTGGGGCGGGGGGCCAGACCAAGAGACCCAGTACTTC. Amino acid sequence: CASSWGGGPDQETQYF. Combining the CDR3 with reference TRBV5-1 and TRBJ2-5 gives the whole variable domain KAGVTQTPRYLIKTRGQQVTLSCSPISGHRSVSWYQQTPGQGLQFLFEYFSETQRNKGNFPGRFSGRQFSNSRSEMNVSTLELGDSALYLCASSWGGGPDQETQYFGPGTRLLVL.